Each of the 20 T cell receptor beta chains below was sequenced from the same sample in a study of regulatory T cells in long-lasting Graves disease. In building TCR beta libraries, iRepertoire HTBI primers were used together with Arm-PCR of CDR3 regions. From the multiplex PCR reads, TCRdb called clonotypes with MiXCR, one entry per CDR3 protein. Of roughly 360,000 distinct CDR3 sequences listed, 12% are singletons. Time point here: newly diagnosed GD, antithyroid drugs for less than 3 months. From RNA extracted from PBMCs, the TCR library was made. The sample also formed part of further work on T cells in Graves' hyperthyroidism and ophthalmopathy.

The specimen comprised peripheral blood mononuclear cells (PBMCs), sampled at new diagnosis, from a patient treated with antithyroid drugs. These receptor sequences come from a woman in her late teens or twenties with Graves disease.

The chain carries TRBV7-2 and TRBJ1-2; the D is unclear. The CDR3 has 14 amino acids. Trimming removed 2 bases at V and 7 bases at J, with 14 bases between. The germline V gene encodes CDR1 SGHTA and CDR2 FQGNSA. This chain's CDR3 is CASSLYEQRIGYTF. The CDR3 nucleotides read TGTGCCAGCAGCTTATACGAACAGCGCATTGGCTACACCTTC.

This clonotype was seen only a few times. The rearrangement links TRBV19 to TRBJ1-1, with 8 nucleotides matching TRBD1. V was pared by 8 bases and J by 0 bases, with 8 bases of the junction left unmatched. Germline V gene data show CDR1 as LNHDA and CDR2 as SQIVND (reference sequence). The CDR3 is made up of 15 amino acids. CDR3 nucleotides: TGTGCCAGTGCTGGGGACAGGTACATGAACACTGAAGCTTTCTTT. Amino acids: CASAGDRYMNTEAFF.

This clonotype was counted many times. The chain joins TRBV28 to TRBJ2-2; D remains ambiguous. The CDR3 is made up of 12 amino acids. The V gene's germline CDR1 is MDHEN and CDR2 SYDVKM. The V gene lost 7 bases and the J gene lost 8 bases, with 11 bases spanning the gap. The CDR3 DNA follows: TGTGCCAGCACCCTAGGGCAAGGGGAGCTGTTTTTT. Encoded protein: CASTLGQGELFF.

The table lists this clonotype with a few counts. This chain links TRBV19 with TRBJ1-5; TRBD1 matches at 7 bases. Germline values: CDR1 LNHDA, CDR2 SQIVND (reference sequence). With V trimmed by 7 bases and J by 4 bases, 10 bases remained unmatched. The CDR3 has 15 amino acids. The CDR3 region has the DNA TGTGCCAGTATCAGAAGCCGGGACAGTAATCAGCCCCAGCATTTT. This translates into CASIRSRDSNQPQHF. The full variable domain, with the rest looked up from reference TRBV19 and TRBJ1-5, is DGGITQSPKYLFRKEGQNVTLSCEQNLNHDAMYWYRQDPGQGLRLIYYSQIVNDFQKGDIAEGYSVSREKKESFPLTVTSAQKNPTAFYLCASIRSRDSNQPQHFGDGTRLSIL.

This clonotype has a count of ten or more. The CDR3, as DNA: TGCAGTGCTAGACCCTCGAGGACAGACTCGAACACTGAAGCTTTCTTT. This translates into CSARPSRTDSNTEAFF. This chain connects TRBV20-1 to TRBJ1-1, with a tentative D call TRBD1 (6 bases). The germline V gene encodes CDR1 DFQATT and CDR2 SNEGSKA (reference sequence). This CDR3 comprises 16 residues. V shed 2 bases and J shed 1 base, with 17 bases lying between them.

In this sample, this clonotype turned up many times. This chain links TRBV20-1 with TRBJ1-2; 8 positions match TRBD1. V gave up 1 base and J gave up 8 bases; unmatched junction bases: 6. This CDR3 is 13 amino acids long. Germline-derived CDR1 and CDR2 are DFQATT and SNEGSKA (reference sequence). The CDR3 nucleotides read TGCAGTGCTAGAGGGGGGACAGGAGGCGGCTACACCTTC. As protein: CSARGGTGGGYTF.

Of note for this clonotype: The conserved phenylalanine or tryptophan normally closing the CDR3 is absent here, so this likely arose from a read error. The chain carries TRBV6-5 and TRBJ2-1; D tentatively fits TRBD1 or TRBD2 (7 bases each). Per the germline V gene, CDR1 is MNHEY and CDR2 is SVGAGI. The CDR3 spans 15 residues. The ends were cut back, 6 bases at V and 7 bases at J, with 19 bases in the middle. The CDR3 loop reads CASSPRGGARNEQFL. CDR3 nucleotides: TGTGCCAGCAGCCCCAGGGGGGGGGCCCGTAATGAGCAGTTCCTC.

This clonotype was counted ten times or more. The chain uses TRBV7-2 and TRBJ2-5; 10 nucleotides line up with TRBD2. Germline trimming cut 5 bases from V and 5 bases from J; bases unmatched to any gene: 11. The CDR3 extends over 16 amino acids. Germline CDR1 is SGHTA and CDR2 is FQGNSA. CDR3 protein: CASSPRTSGERETQYF. Here the CDR3 DNA reads TGTGCCAGCAGCCCCCGGACTAGCGGAGAAAGGGAGACCCAGTACTTC.

This chain connects TRBV7-6 to TRBJ2-1, with 8 bases lining up with TRBD2. CDR3 length equals 15 residues. Germline trimming cut 6 bases from V and 6 bases from J; bases unmatched to any gene: 10. CDR1 SGHVS and CDR2 FNYEAQ come from the germline V gene. Written as DNA, the CDR3 is TGTGCCAGCAGTGGCGGCGGGAGGTTTTCCAATGAGCAGTTCTTC. Translating it yields CASSGGGRFSNEQFF.

At least ten counts were recorded for this clonotype. The V call is TRBV27, the J call TRBJ1-2; 7 nucleotides agree with TRBD1. The CDR3 spans 20 residues. CDR1 and CDR2 (germline): MNHEY, SMNVEV (reference sequence). Trimming took 2 bases from V and 6 from J; bases not matched to a gene: 24. As DNA, the CDR3 is TGTGCCAGCAGTTTAAGTCGTGATCTCCGCTTCACGAGACAGGGCGATGGCTACACCTTC. It specifies CASSLSRDLRFTRQGDGYTF.

This clonotype has a count of ten or more. The chain couples TRBV27 to TRBJ1-2; D not resolved. Germline lookup yields CDR1 MNHEY and CDR2 SMNVEV (reference sequence). The CDR3 spans 14 residues. The ends were cut back, 6 bases at V and 7 bases at J, with 18 bases in the middle. CDR3 bases: TGTGCCAGCAGGCCCGGGTTGGCCTGGGGTGGCTACACCTTC. Translation: CASRPGLAWGGYTF.

In this sample, this clonotype turned up many times. The J gene is TRBJ2-3, the V gene TRBV12-3 or TRBV12-4, with 8 bases identical to TRBD1. After removal of 6 bases from V and 6 bases from J, the junction contained 11 bases not matched to a gene. CDR3 length: 15 residues. In nucleotides, the CDR3 is TGTGCCAGCAGCTACACAGGGAGACAGGGGGATACGCAGTATTTT. This encodes CASSYTGRQGDTQYF.

This clonotype was counted only a few times. V and J are TRBV5-1 and TRBJ2-7; D unresolved. Germline CDR1 SGHRS, CDR2 YFSETQ. This CDR3 spans 15 amino acids. Trimming stripped 0 bases from V and 0 bases from J, with 10 bases between. The CDR3 nucleotides read TGCGCCAGCAGCTTGGGTTGGGGTAGCTCCTACGAGCAGTACGTC. It specifies CASSLGWGSSYEQYV.

This clonotype was counted between two and nine times. The chain joins TRBV19 to TRBJ2-1; either TRBD1 or TRBD2 may fit D (5 bases each). This CDR3 has 16 residues. The V end lost 5 bases, the J end lost 6 bases, and 20 bases lay between the germline ends. Germline CDR1 LNHDA, CDR2 SQIVND (reference sequence). In nucleotides, the CDR3 is TGTGCCAGTAGTTTTTACCGGGACCGCGGATTCAATGAGCAGTTCTTC. Translation: CASSFYRDRGFNEQFF.

This clonotype was seen more than once but under ten times. The chain uses TRBV24-1 and TRBJ2-7; D is possibly TRBD1 (6 bases). The length of the CDR3 is 16 residues. Between the trimmed V and J ends, which lost 2 bases and 4 bases, there was a span of 17 bases. Germline assignment: CDR1 KGHDR and CDR2 SFDVKD. The CDR3 DNA is TGTGCCACCAGTGATTCCCGGGACATTGGTCGGTACGAGCAGTACTTC. This translates into CATSDSRDIGRYEQYF.

The table lists this clonotype with many counts. The genes are TRBV11-1 and TRBJ2-1, with D possibly being TRBD1 (6 bases). There are 15 residues in the CDR3. Germline V gene lookup returns CDR1 SGHAT and CDR2 FQDESV (reference sequence). V gave up 5 bases and J gave up 6 bases, with 17 bases separating them. The CDR3 coding sequence is TGTGCCAGCAGCCCCAGGGTGGGGGCCCGCAATGAGCAGTTCTTC. This sequence encodes CASSPRVGARNEQFF.

The table lists this clonotype with many counts. The chain couples TRBV29-1 to TRBJ2-1; TRBD2 matches 8 bases. Germline-derived CDR1 and CDR2 are SQVTM and ANQGSEA. V trimming: 2 bases; J trimming: 8 bases; junction bases outside the gene matches: 5. The CDR3 has 13 amino acids. CDR3 protein: CSVELGSGDEQFF. Here the CDR3 DNA reads TGCAGCGTTGAATTGGGTAGCGGGGATGAGCAGTTCTTC.

This clonotype was found many times. The rearrangement links TRBV6-1 to TRBJ1-2; 7 bases align to TRBD1. CDR1 is MNHNS, CDR2 SASEGT, per germline. The V and J ends lost 8 bases and 9 bases, in that order; junction bases with no gene match: 9. The CDR3 runs 12 residues. The CDR3 sequence: CASLGTVSSYTF. CDR3 sequence (DNA): TGTGCCAGCCTCGGGACAGTATCTAGCTACACCTTC.

This clonotype was seen repeatedly, ten times or more. V and J are TRBV28 and TRBJ2-3; 7 bases map to TRBD2. Germline-derived CDR1 and CDR2 are MDHEN and SYDVKM. This CDR3 contains 13 residues. V trimming: 9 bases; J trimming: 8 bases; junction bases outside the gene matches: 11. For the CDR3, the DNA is TGTGCCAGTACGACTAGCTATCTCAGTACGCAGTATTTT. Protein: CASTTSYLSTQYF.

Ten or more counts support this clonotype. The chain combines TRBV6-2 or TRBV6-3 with TRBJ1-5, with D maybe TRBD1 (6 bases). This CDR3 has 14 amino acids. Trimming pared 5 bases from V and 7 bases from J, leaving 15 bases between. Germline CDR1 and CDR2: MNHEY and SVGEGT. CDR3 nucleotides: TGTGCCAGCAGTGAAGTCGGGGGGCGGCAGCCCCAGCATTTT. Its translation is CASSEVGGRQPQHF.